This T cell receptor beta chain originates from a study of patients and donors after allogeneic stem cell transplantation (dated by TCRdb to the early 2020s). Library method: RT-PCR. Sequencing was carried out with a NextSeq 550. TCRdb's own reprocessing of the public reads used fastp at Q25 and MiXCR and kept productive beta chains. Entries that share a CDR3 protein sequence are merged under the most common genes and DNA. The sample table records about a million distinct CDR3 sequences; under 20% of these occur just once. 6% of the sample goes to the ten largest clones. About this clonotype itself: Its target antigen remains unknown. No base quality values were provided; no much bigger clone lies one nucleotide off.

CDR1 and CDR2 are drawn from the germline V gene: MGHRA, YSYEKL. The CDR3 sequence holds 17 residues, the cysteine and phenylalanine included. Only the CDR3 DNA is retained, 51 bases long and in frame from the first base. The V end gives up 1 base and the J end 5 bases, leaving 7 bases in the junction not matched to a gene. The sequence is built from TRBV4-1 and TRBJ2-2; TRBD2 aligns with 10 central bases. Sequencing was done on a sample of blood, either unsorted or a sorted T cell fraction (not recorded which). This clonotype originated in a human donor who was either an allogeneic HSCT recipient or a stem cell or donor lymphocyte infusion donor (not recorded which). It is not recorded whose cells these are; they may come from a transplant donor. The DNA sequence follows: TGCGCCAGCAGCCAAGGTCTAGCGGGGGAACGAACCGGGGAGCTGTTTTTT. This is translated as CASSQGLAGERTGELFF.